The clone carrying this TCR beta chain was observed many times. Its antigen remains unidentified. This sample was included in a study of read filtering for tumor transcriptome and immune sequencing. About the research overall: Mean patient age was around 66 years, range roughly 40 to 80; 17 male, 11 to 15 female. Broader study findings: Correlation between methods rose after single-read clonotypes were removed. The sorted CD138-negative fraction was a mixed bone marrow immune population, not purified T cells. RNA-seq captured clonotypes less deeply and reliably than IR-seq.

Molecular barcoded adaptors covering alpha/delta and beta/gamma chains were used on 400 to 450 ng RNA. TCRdb itself ran the reads through MiXCR, one entry per CDR3 protein. The top ten clones hold 14% to 15% of a sample with fewer than 100,000 distinct CDR3 sequences, around an eighth of them seen once. With V trimmed by 5 bases and J by 9 bases, 6 bases remained unmatched. CDR3 length: 13 amino acids. Germline V gives CDR1 SGHAT, CDR2 FQDESV (reference sequence). The chain couples TRBV11-1 to TRBJ2-1, with 8 bases matching TRBD1. Sequencing used a population of CD138-negative cells sorted from bone marrow. The clonotype comes from a donor at least 40 years old with multiple myeloma. The CDR3 nucleotides read TGTGCCAGCAGCACAGGGGGGTTCCGTGAGCAGTTCTTC. Translated, it gives CASSTGGFREQFF.